This paragraph reports one T cell receptor beta chain. This clonotype was recorded many times. Its recognized antigen is unknown. Nothing much larger sits one base from this clone, and base qualities are not available. The library was prepared using PCR. Sequencing relied on an Illumina HiSeq 2500. Molecular barcoding was employed in the preparation of TCR libraries, with unique molecular identifiers being used to normalize TCRbeta repertoire quantification. TCRdb applied fastp at Q25 and MiXCR to the public reads, then kept only in-frame beta chains. Rows with one shared CDR3 protein collapse into an entry with the most common genes and DNA. Present in this sample are roughly 300,000 distinct CDR3 sequences, 11% of which were seen just once. The ten biggest clones cover 20% to 25% of the sample. Reading the label with the study, this specimen's treatment or condition is: allogeneic hematopoietic cell transplantation with graft depleted of TCRalphabeta T cells and CD19 B cells. The children who served as transplant recipients had been given grafts of TCRalphabeta/CD19-depleted allogeneic hematopoietic cells.

The CDR3 has 18 amino acids, counting the end cysteine and phenylalanine. Of the read, only the CDR3 DNA is kept; its 54 bases are in frame from base 1. As encoded in the germline V gene, CDR1 is LGHNA while CDR2 is YNFKEQ. Relative to germline, V is missing 4 bases and J is missing 3 bases, with 16 bases of the junction outside any gene match. This entry belongs to a study of T-cell reconstitution after alpha-beta-depleted transplantation in children listed by TCRdb under 2016. For the wider study: Using TCR repertoire profiling, the study quantitatively followed how T-cell immune reconstitution unfolded in children after TCRalphabeta/CD19-depleted allogeneic hematopoietic cell transplantation.

Results and caveats for the whole study, not just this receptor: Over the following months the frequencies of hyperexpanded clones went down, and after one year T-cell counts and TCRbeta diversity were mostly credited to newly produced T cells. About two months after transplant, the apparently early recovery of alphabetaT-cell counts reportedly depended on just several hundred clones that had expanded rapidly and came from non-depleted graft cells. In some patients, the high TCRbeta diversity seen at day 60 was put down to recipient T cells and intrathymic progenitors that had survived conditioning.

This specimen was peripheral blood, taken 180 days after TCRalphabeta/CD19-depleted stem cell transplant. The chain is made from TRBV4-2 and TRBJ2-3, and 7 bases in between align with TRBD2. The receptor was derived from a male patient aged 2-10 years who had a stem cell transplant for chronic granulomatous disease, so the T cells may come from the graft donor. The nucleotide sequence reads TGTGCCAGCAGCCCCGGATTGGGCGGGAGCGGAAGTACAGATACGCAGTATTTT. This codes for CASSPGLGGSGSTDTQYF.